These 16 T cell receptor beta chains were all obtained from the same sample, sequenced in a study of cytomegalovirus exposure and HLA in healthy donors. It was with 60 Vbeta and 13 Jbeta primers that the PCR ran. The repertoire was sequenced with immunoSEQ multiplex PCR; TCRdb's copy has only in-frame clones and lacks some. The sample consists of about 100,000 clones, 79% of them appearing once. Sequenced: PBMCs. These receptors were taken from a female donor in good health and CMV-seropositive.

This chain links TRBV5-6 with TRBJ2-3, with a weak D call TRBD2 (5 bases). V shed 6 bases and J shed 11 bases, with 19 bases lying between them. Germline V lookup: CDR1 SGHDT, CDR2 YYEEEE. The CDR3 is 13 amino acids. DNA for the CDR3: TGTGCCAGCACTCCAGGACGGGGATGGAGGCAGTATTTT. Translation: CASTPGRGWRQYF.

This clone appeared once. V is TRBV5-1 and J is TRBJ2-2; D remains ambiguous. The CDR3 loop spans 16 amino acids. CDR1 SGHRS and CDR2 YFSETQ come from the germline V gene. Trimming removed 4 bases at V and 8 bases at J, with 21 bases between. CDR3 loop: CASSAMARQVKGELFF. The DNA for the CDR3 is TGCGCCAGCAGCGCAATGGCCCGGCAGGTTAAAGGGGAGCTGTTTTTT.

The rearrangement uses TRBV6-1 and TRBJ2-7; D is perhaps TRBD2 (7 bases). V lost 11 bases and J 1 base, leaving 18 bases between the germline ends. The CDR3 has 14 residues. Germline V gene lookup returns CDR1 MNHNS and CDR2 SASEGT. The CDR3 spells CAGKREGGSYEQYF. The CDR3 nucleotides are TGTGCCGGTAAAAGGGAGGGGGGGTCCTACGAGCAGTACTTC.

V usage is TRBV7-6 and J usage is TRBJ1-1; TRBD1 matches at 8 bases. Germline values: CDR1 SGHVS, CDR2 FNYEAQ. V was clipped by 5 bases and J by 4 bases; unmatched bases: 0. CDR3 length: 12 residues. The CDR3 DNA is TGTGCCAGCAGCACAGGGGGCACTGAAGCTTTCTTT. It encodes CASSTGGTEAFF.

The chain joins TRBV9 to TRBJ1-3, with D tentatively TRBD1 (6 bases). The V end lost 1 base, the J end lost 4 bases, and 15 bases lay between the germline ends. Germline V gene sequence: CDR1 SGDLS, CDR2 YYNGEE. This CDR3 is 16 amino acids long. CDR3 sequence reads: CASSVLLGGDGNTIYF. CDR3 DNA sequence: TGTGCCAGCAGCGTACTATTAGGGGGGGACGGAAACACCATATATTTT.

This clone has just a few counts. The chain carries TRBV19 and TRBJ1-1, with 9 bases identical to TRBD1. V trimming: 5 bases; J trimming: 5 bases; junction bases outside the gene matches: 12. There are 16 residues in the CDR3. Germline V lookup: CDR1 LNHDA, CDR2 SQIVND (reference sequence). DNA for the CDR3: TGTGCCAGTAGTCCACCGGGACAGGGAATTTATACTGAAGCTTTCTTT. The encoded protein is CASSPPGQGIYTEAFF. Supplemented by reference TRBV19 and TRBJ1-1, the full variable domain reads DGGITQSPKYLFRKEGQNVTLSCEQNLNHDAMYWYRQDPGQGLRLIYYSQIVNDFQKGDIAEGYSVSREKKESFPLTVTSAQKNPTAFYLCASSPPGQGIYTEAFFGQGTRLTVV.

This clone is a singleton in its sample. J is TRBJ2-2 and V is TRBV19, with TRBD2 matching 11 bases. This CDR3 has 13 residues. Germline V CDR1 and CDR2: LNHDA, SQIVND (reference sequence). V trimming: 10 bases; J trimming: 3 bases; junction bases outside the gene matches: 1. CDR3 coding DNA: TGTGCCACGGGACTAGCGGACACCGGGGAGCTGTTTTTT. Amino acids: CATGLADTGELFF.

This chain joins TRBV10-3 and TRBJ2-7, with 9 bases matching TRBD1. The CDR3 loop spans 15 amino acids. Germline CDR1 and CDR2: ENHRY and SYGVKD. J gave up 0 bases and V 6 bases, and 6 bases lay outside the gene matches. CDR3 nucleotides: TGTGCCATCAGGGGAACGACAGGGGGCTCCTACGAGCAGTACTTC. Translated: CAIRGTTGGSYEQYF.

The chain has TRBV4-2 and TRBJ2-7, with 11 positions matching TRBD2. The V gene end was trimmed by 0 bases and the J gene end by 6 bases; junction bases not matched to a gene: 7. CDR1 and CDR2 (germline): LGHNA, YNFKEQ. This CDR3 region has 16 residues. The CDR3 coding sequence is TGTGCCAGCAGCCAAGAGGAACTAGCGGGGGAGGGCGAGCAGTACTTC. Amino acid sequence: CASSQEELAGEGEQYF.

In this sample, this clone turned up once. The genes are TRBV18 and TRBJ1-1, with TRBD1 as a possible D gene (5 bases). The germline CDR1 and CDR2 sequences are KGHSH and LQKENI. This CDR3 contains 15 residues. The V and J ends lost 3 bases and 1 base respectively, with 12 bases between them. The CDR3 spells CASSPLLGENTEAFF. In nucleotides, the CDR3 is TGTGCCAGCTCACCTCTCTTAGGGGAGAACACTGAAGCTTTCTTT.

CDR3 coding DNA: TGTGCCAGCGTCCAGGACAAAAACATTCAGTACTTC. Translating gives CASVQDKNIQYF. V gene TRBV2 combines with J gene TRBJ2-4; no clear D. This CDR3 is built from 12 residues. Trimming shortened V by 8 bases and J by 3 bases, and 8 bases separated the two germline ends. Germline loops: CDR1 SNHLY, CDR2 FYNNEI.

Worth noting for this clone: The junction shows a germline mismatch at one end, possibly a read error. This chain links TRBV7-9 with TRBJ2-1, with 11 bases identical to TRBD2. The CDR3 has 15 amino acids. Germline V lookup: CDR1 SEHNR, CDR2 FQNEAQ (reference sequence). The CDR3 DNA follows: TGTTCCAGCAGCACCCGACTAGCGGGGACTAATGAGCAGTTCTTC. This codes for CSSSTRLAGTNEQFF.

This clone was detected a few times. The V call is TRBV6-6, the J call TRBJ1-1, with D perhaps matching TRBD1 (6 bases). Germline CDR1 reads MNHNY; CDR2 reads SVGAGI (reference sequence). This CDR3 has 14 residues. Trimming pared 6 bases from V and 5 bases from J, leaving 16 bases between. Written as DNA, the CDR3 is TGTGCCAGCAGACCCTCGGGGGGCTGGACTGAAGCTTTCTTT. It translates to CASRPSGGWTEAFF.

The chain links TRBV13 to TRBJ1-2; 10 nucleotides align to TRBD1. V shed 6 bases, J shed 8 bases, and the junction held 9 bases outside the gene matches. This CDR3 spans 14 amino acids. Germline lookup yields CDR1 PRHDT and CDR2 FYEKMQ (reference sequence). The CDR3 sequence is CASRRQGALMGYTF. CDR3 nucleotides: TGTGCCAGCAGAAGACAGGGGGCTCTGATGGGCTACACCTTC. Together with reference TRBV13 and TRBJ1-2, the CDR3 gives the full variable domain: AAGVIQSPRHLIKEKRETATLKCYPIPRHDTVYWYQQGPGQDPQFLISFYEKMQSDKGSIPDRFSAQQFSDYHSELNMSSLELGDSALYFCASRRQGALMGYTFGSGTRLTVV.

The chain carries TRBV5-1 and TRBJ1-5, with 8 bases that match TRBD1. CDR1 and CDR2 from the germline V gene are SGHRS and YFSETQ. V lost 7 bases to trimming and J lost 7 bases; unmatched junction nucleotides: 13. This CDR3 has 15 residues. The CDR3 region has the DNA TGCGCCAGCGGCCTGGACAGGGCTGTCGGCCAGCCCCAGCATTTT. This encodes CASGLDRAVGQPQHF.

The chain uses TRBV6-5 and TRBJ2-7; the D is unclear. Trimming took 6 bases from V and 11 from J, leaving 17 bases between them. CDR3 length: 12 amino acids. Germline V gene sequence: CDR1 MNHEY, CDR2 SVGAGI. CDR3 region: CASSPTRLREYF. The CDR3 nucleotides are TGTGCCAGCAGCCCGACCCGGTTACGGGAGTACTTC.